This entry describes one TCR beta chain. Antigen unknown. CDR3 size: 13 residues. Germline V gene sequence: CDR1 LNHNV, CDR2 YYDKDF (reference sequence). Trimming shortened V by 6 bases and J by 5 bases, and 11 bases separated the two germline ends. This record comes from a study of response to subunit inactivated influenza vaccine. Study-wide points: With each seasonal influenza vaccination, the authors suggested, few new T cells are recruited.

TCRdb itself ran the RT-PCR reads through MiXCR, one entry per CDR3 protein. Among 550,000 to 800,000 distinct CDR3 sequences, more than 11% were seen once, and the ten largest hold less than 9%. The chain uses TRBV15 and TRBJ2-4, with a tentative D call TRBD2 (5 bases). This sequence originates from a man in his fifties who received an inactivated influenza vaccine. The sample here was PBMCs from blood, taken 14 days before vaccination. CDR3 protein: CATSAGNQNIQYF. CDR3 coding DNA: TGTGCCACCAGTGCCGGGAATCAAAACATTCAGTACTTC.